A single TCR beta chain is shown here with its context. This record belongs to a study of blood T cell repertoires in COVID-19. V lost 4 bases, J lost 3 bases, and 10 bases lay in between. Germline V gene data show CDR1 as SGHRS and CDR2 as YFSETQ. The CDR3 covers 13 residues. Generated by immunoSEQ multiplex PCR, the TCRdb table keeps only in-frame clones and is missing some. Seen here are over 150,000 clones, 75% to 80% observed once, and the top ten hold 1.5% to 2%. V usage is TRBV5-1 and J usage is TRBJ1-1; D unresolved. This TCR was sampled from a man aged 80 or over with acute or convalescent COVID-19. The sequenced sample was peripheral blood. The CDR3 DNA reads TGCGCCAGCAGCATTACTGCGGACACTGAAGCTTTCTTT. Encoded protein: CASSITADTEAFF.